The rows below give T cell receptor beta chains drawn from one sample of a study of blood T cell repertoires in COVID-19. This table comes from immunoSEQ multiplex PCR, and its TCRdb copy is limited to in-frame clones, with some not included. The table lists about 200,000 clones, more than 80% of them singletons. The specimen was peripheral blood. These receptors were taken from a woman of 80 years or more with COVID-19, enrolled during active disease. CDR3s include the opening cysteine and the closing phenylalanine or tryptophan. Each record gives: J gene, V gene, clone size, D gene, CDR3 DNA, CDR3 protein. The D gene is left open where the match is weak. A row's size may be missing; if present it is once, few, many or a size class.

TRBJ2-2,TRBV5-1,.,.,TGCGCCAGCAGCTTTCGACTAGCGAACACCGGGGAGCTGTTTTTT,CASSFRLANTGELFF
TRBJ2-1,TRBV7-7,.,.,TGTGCTAGCAGCTTAGACGGGAGTAACTACAATGAGCAGTTCTTC,CASSLDGSNYNEQFF
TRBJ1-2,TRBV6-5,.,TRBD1,TGTGCCAGCACAATACAGGGGAGCTCTGGCTACACCTTC,CASTIQGSSGYTF
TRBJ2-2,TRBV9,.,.,TGTGCCAGCAGGCAAACAGGTTCAACACTCCGCGGGGAGCTGTTTTTT,CASRQTGSTLRGELFF
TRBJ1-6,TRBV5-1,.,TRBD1,TGCGCCAGCAGTCAAGACAGGGTCGGCAATTCACCCCTCCACTTT,CASSQDRVGNSPLHF
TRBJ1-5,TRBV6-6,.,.,TGTGCCAGCAGTTACGTAGCCAATCAGCCCCAGCATTTT,CASSYVANQPQHF
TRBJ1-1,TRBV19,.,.,TGTGCCAGCTGTACAGGTGGCATGAACACTGAAGCTTTCTTT,CASCTGGMNTEAFF
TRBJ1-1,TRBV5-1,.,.,TGCGCCAGCAGCTGGGGGGAGGGCACTGAAGCTTTCTTT,CASSWGEGTEAFF
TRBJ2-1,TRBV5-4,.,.,TGTGCCAGCAGCCCCGCCGGGTCATACAATGAGCAGTTCTTC,CASSPAGSYNEQFF
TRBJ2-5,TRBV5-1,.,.,TGCGCCAGCAGCTTGGAAAGGGGCGGTGGCGGAGAGACCCAGTACTTC,CASSLERGGGGETQYF
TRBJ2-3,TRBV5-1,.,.,TGCGCCAGCAGCACCGGGACTGTAAGGACAGATACGCAGTATTTT,CASSTGTVRTDTQYF
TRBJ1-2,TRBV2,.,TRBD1,TGTGCCAGCAGGACAGGGGGCTATGGCTACACCTTC,CASRTGGYGYTF
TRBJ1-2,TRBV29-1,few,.,TGCAGCGTTGTGGGGCGCCACTATGGCTACACCTTC,CSVVGRHYGYTF
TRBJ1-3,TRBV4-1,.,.,TGCGCCAGCAGCCAAGATCAGGGACTATTAAACACCATATATTTT,CASSQDQGLLNTIYF
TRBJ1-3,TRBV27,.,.,TGTGCCAGCAGTTTATCCCGGTACTCTGGAAACACCATATATTTT,CASSLSRYSGNTIYF
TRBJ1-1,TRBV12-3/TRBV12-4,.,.,TGTGCCAGCAGTTTGAGGGACACCTCTGAAGCTTTCTTT,CASSLRDTSEAFF
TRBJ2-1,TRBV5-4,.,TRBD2,TGTGCCAGCAGTTTTGACCTAGCGGCTTACAATGAGCAGTTCTTC,CASSFDLAAYNEQFF
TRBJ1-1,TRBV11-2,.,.,TGTGCCAGCAGCCGGACAGTCAACACTGAAGCTTTCTTT,CASSRTVNTEAFF
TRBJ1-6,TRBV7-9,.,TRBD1,TGTGCCAGCAGCCCCTCGGACAGGGGCACTTCACCCCTCCACTTT,CASSPSDRGTSPLHF
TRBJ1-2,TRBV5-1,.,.,TGCGCCAGCAGCCGCGGTTTAGTGGGGCGAGGTGGCTACACCTTC,CASSRGLVGRGGYTF
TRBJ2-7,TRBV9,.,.,TGTGCCAGCAGCGTAGGGAGTCGGGAACACTACGAGCAGTACTTC,CASSVGSREHYEQYF
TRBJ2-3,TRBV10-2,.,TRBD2,TGCGCCAGCAGCGGGGGGGCTCCAGATACGCAGTATTTT,CASSGGAPDTQYF
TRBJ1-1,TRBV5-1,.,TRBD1,TGCGCCAGCAGCCCGGGACAGGGGGCGAGGGAAGCTTTCTTT,CASSPGQGAREAFF
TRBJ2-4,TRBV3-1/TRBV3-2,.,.,TGTGCCAGCAGCCAAGCGGGAGCCAAAAACATTCAGTACTTC,CASSQAGAKNIQYF
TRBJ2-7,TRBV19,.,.,TGTGCCAGTAGCTTTACTAGGCAAGACGAGCAGTACTTC,CASSFTRQDEQYF
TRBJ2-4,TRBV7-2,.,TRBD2,TGTGCCAGCAGCCCCGGGACTAGCGGACCCTACTCCAAAAACATTCAGTACTTC,CASSPGTSGPYSKNIQYF
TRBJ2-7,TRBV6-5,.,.,TGTGCCAGCAGTCGGGACTTCTCCTCCTACGAGCAGTACTTC,CASSRDFSSYEQYF
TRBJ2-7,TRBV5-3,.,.,TGTGCCAGAAGCCCGGTAGGACAGATTTACCACGAGCAGTACTTC,CARSPVGQIYHEQYF
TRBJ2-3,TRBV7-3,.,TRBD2,TGTGCCAGCAGTACTACTAGCGGGGGCACAGATACGCAGTATTTT,CASSTTSGGTDTQYF
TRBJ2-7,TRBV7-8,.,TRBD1,TGTGCCAGCAGCCCTAGACAGGGGGCGTCTTCCTACGAGCAGTACTTC,CASSPRQGASSYEQYF
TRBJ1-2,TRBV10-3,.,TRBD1,TGTGCCATCAGACTAGAAACAGGGGGGTCGGCTGGCTACACCTTC,CAIRLETGGSAGYTF
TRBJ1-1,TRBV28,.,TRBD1,TGTGCCAGCAGCAGGGGTGACAGGGGGATAAACACTGAAGCTTTCTTT,CASSRGDRGINTEAFF
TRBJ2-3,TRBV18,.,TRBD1,TGTGCCAGCTCACCTCCGACAGGGACAGGGGAAGCAGATACGCAGTATTTT,CASSPPTGTGEADTQYF
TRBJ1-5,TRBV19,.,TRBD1,TGTGCCAGTAGACCAGGGGGTACTCAGCCCCAGCATTTT,CASRPGGTQPQHF
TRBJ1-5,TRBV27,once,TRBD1,TGTGCCAGCAGTTTAGCCGGACAGGGATATCAGCCCCAGCATTTT,CASSLAGQGYQPQHF
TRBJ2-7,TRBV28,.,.,TGTGCCAGCAGTTCAGCCGCGGAGGCATGGCGCCCAAAGTCGGAGCAGTACTTC,CASSSAAEAWRPKSEQYF
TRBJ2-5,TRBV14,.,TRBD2,TGTGCCAGCAGCCAAGGGGGGACTAAAGAGACCCAGTACTTC,CASSQGGTKETQYF
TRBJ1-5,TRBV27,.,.,TGTGCCAGCGGCCAGGGGAGAAAGCCCCAGCATTTT,CASGQGRKPQHF
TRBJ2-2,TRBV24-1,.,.,TGTGCCACCAGTGATTTGCATACGGGGGATTTGAACACCGGGGAGCTGTTTTTT,CATSDLHTGDLNTGELFF
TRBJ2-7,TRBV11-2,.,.,TGTGCCAGCAGCCCCGGCGGCTACGAGCAGTACTTC,CASSPGGYEQYF
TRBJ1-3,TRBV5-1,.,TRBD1,TGCGCCAGCACGCCGGGACAGGGAGACTCTGGAAACACCATATATTTT,CASTPGQGDSGNTIYF
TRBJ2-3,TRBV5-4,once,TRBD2,TGTGCCAGCAGCTTGGCCCTAGCGGGGGGGTCCACAGATACGCAGTATTTT,CASSLALAGGSTDTQYF
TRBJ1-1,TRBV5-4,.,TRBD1,TGTGCCAGCAGCTTGGGGGGACAGGGGGATATGGCTGAAGCTTTCTTT,CASSLGGQGDMAEAFF
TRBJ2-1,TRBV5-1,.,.,TGCGCCAGCAGCTTGGAGGCAGGGGACAATGAGCAGTTCTTC,CASSLEAGDNEQFF
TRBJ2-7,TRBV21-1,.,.,TGTGCCAGCAGCAAAGGACCTCGGCGACGGGACTCCTACGAGCAGTACTTC,CASSKGPRRRDSYEQYF
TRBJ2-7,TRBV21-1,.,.,TGTGCCAGCAGCAAGCACCCCCAGCGGTTGCGAAAACTAGCTTTAGGGGAGCAGTACTTC,CASSKHPQRLRKLALGEQYF
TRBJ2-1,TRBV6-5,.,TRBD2,TGTGCCAGCAGTAGCTCTAGCGGGGCTAAGCGGAAGTTCTTC,CASSSSSGAKRKFF
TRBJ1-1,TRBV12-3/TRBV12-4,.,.,TGTGCCAGCAGTGGGAACAGGGAGGGAGCTTTCTTT,CASSGNREGAFF
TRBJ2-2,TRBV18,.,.,TGTGCCAGCTCGCGTACCGGTACCGGGGAGCTGTTTTTT,CASSRTGTGELFF
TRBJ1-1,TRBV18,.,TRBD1,TGTGCCAGCTCTCCCGGGACAGGGGATCGAGAAGCTTTCTTT,CASSPGTGDREAFF
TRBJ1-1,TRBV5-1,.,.,TGCGCCAGCAGCTTGGAGGCGGGTTATAACACTGAAGCTTTCTTT,CASSLEAGYNTEAFF
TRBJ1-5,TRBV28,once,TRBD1,TGTGCCAGCAGTTTCGTCAGGGGGTACAATCAGCCCCAGCATTTT,CASSFVRGYNQPQHF
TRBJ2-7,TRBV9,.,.,TGTGCCAGCAGCGTAGGCGGCGCAGACTACGAGCAGTACTTC,CASSVGGADYEQYF
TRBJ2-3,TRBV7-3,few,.,TGTGCCAGCAGCTTAACGGCACTAGGAGGAGGCACAGATACGCAGTATTTT,CASSLTALGGGTDTQYF
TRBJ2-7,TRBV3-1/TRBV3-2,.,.,TGTGCCAGCAGCCACAGGGGTGGCTACGAGCAGTACTTC,CASSHRGGYEQYF
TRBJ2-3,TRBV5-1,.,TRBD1,TGCGCCAGCAGCCGAGAGAGACAGGGAGAAGATACGCAGTATTTT,CASSRERQGEDTQYF
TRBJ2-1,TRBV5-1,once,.,TGCGCCAGCAGCAGTGGGGCCGCCAATGAGCAGTTCTTC,CASSSGAANEQFF
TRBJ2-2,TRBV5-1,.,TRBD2,TGCGCCAGCAGCGACCCGGGAGGGGACGGGGAGCTGTTTTTT,CASSDPGGDGELFF